A selection of T cell receptor beta chains follows, all from one sample in a study of blood T cells in healthy people across ages. A single record per CDR3 protein comes from TCRdb applying MiXCR to the 5' RACE reads. The table lists roughly 700,000 distinct CDR3 sequences, roughly 30% of them singletons, with about 16% in the top ten. What was sequenced was blood. Receptor source: a woman at least 80 years old in good health. Both conserved end residues are part of each CDR3. The D gene is left open where the match is weak. Clone size appears in some rows only: once, few, many, or a class for an expanded clone.

clone size: many
J gene: TRBJ2-5
D gene: TRBD2
V gene: TRBV9
CDR3 DNA: TGTGCCAGCAGTGCAAGCGGGGGCCAAGAGACCCAGTACTTC
CDR3 protein: CASSASGGQETQYF

clone size: .
J gene: TRBJ1-1
D gene: TRBD1
V gene: TRBV6-2/TRBV6-3
CDR3 DNA: TGTGCCAGCCAGGCGGGCAGGGGGAATACTGAAGCTTTCTTT
CDR3 protein: CASQAGRGNTEAFF

clone size: many
J gene: TRBJ2-5
D gene: TRBD2
V gene: TRBV7-2
CDR3 DNA: TGTGCCAGCAGCTTAGCGGGACTAGCGGGGGGTTCGTACCAAGAGACCCAGTACTTC
CDR3 protein: CASSLAGLAGGSYQETQYF

clone size: many
J gene: TRBJ2-2
D gene: .
V gene: TRBV2
CDR3 DNA: TGTGCCAGCAGAGAGCAGCTGGGGACCGGGGAGCTGTTTTTT
CDR3 protein: CASREQLGTGELFF

clone size: many
J gene: TRBJ1-1
D gene: .
V gene: TRBV5-1
CDR3 DNA: TGCGCCAGCAGCCCCTTCGGGGGCACTGAAGCTTTCTTT
CDR3 protein: CASSPFGGTEAFF

clone size: many
J gene: TRBJ2-5
D gene: TRBD2
V gene: TRBV20-1
CDR3 DNA: TGCAGTGCTACCTGGACTAGTCAAGAGACCCAGTACTTC
CDR3 protein: CSATWTSQETQYF

clone size: .
J gene: TRBJ1-5
D gene: .
V gene: TRBV27
CDR3 DNA: TGTGCCAGCAGTTTCGGCGGAAATAGCAATCAGCCCCAGCATTTT
CDR3 protein: CASSFGGNSNQPQHF

clone size: many
J gene: TRBJ2-1
D gene: TRBD2
V gene: TRBV11-2
CDR3 DNA: TGTGCCAGCAGCGTCCTCCCGCTAGCGGGGGGCACCAATGAGCAGTTCTTC
CDR3 protein: CASSVLPLAGGTNEQFF

clone size: many
J gene: TRBJ2-3
D gene: .
V gene: TRBV29-1
CDR3 DNA: TGCAGCGTTGGGCAGAAGCCCACAGATACGCAGTATTTT
CDR3 protein: CSVGQKPTDTQYF

clone size: many
J gene: TRBJ2-7
D gene: TRBD2
V gene: TRBV20-1
CDR3 DNA: TGCAGTGCCCAAGCGGGGGGGACCTACGAGCAGTACTTC
CDR3 protein: CSAQAGGTYEQYF

clone size: .
J gene: TRBJ2-5
D gene: TRBD2
V gene: TRBV2
CDR3 DNA: TGTGCCAGCAGTGCGGGACTAGCGGTCCATGAGCAGTACTTC
CDR3 protein: CASSAGLAVHEQYF

clone size: many
J gene: TRBJ2-3
D gene: TRBD2
V gene: TRBV6-1
CDR3 DNA: TGTGCCAGCAGTGGAGGGACTAGCGGGGGCACAGATACGCAGTATTTT
CDR3 protein: CASSGGTSGGTDTQYF

clone size: many
J gene: TRBJ1-2
D gene: .
V gene: TRBV4-2
CDR3 DNA: TGTGCCAGCAGCCAAGACCCCGACGGGCTTTATGGCTACACCTTC
CDR3 protein: CASSQDPDGLYGYTF

clone size: .
J gene: TRBJ2-5
D gene: .
V gene: TRBV7-2
CDR3 DNA: TGTGCCAGCAGCTTAACTGGATTATCGAGTCCTCAAGAGACCCAGTACTTC
CDR3 protein: CASSLTGLSSPQETQYF

clone size: .
J gene: TRBJ1-2
D gene: .
V gene: TRBV5-4
CDR3 DNA: TGTGCCAGCAGTTATTATTCTAACTATGGCTACACCTTC
CDR3 protein: CASSYYSNYGYTF

clone size: many
J gene: TRBJ2-6
D gene: TRBD2
V gene: TRBV6-5
CDR3 DNA: TGTGCCAGCAGTTACGGTCTAGCGGGGGGGTGGTCTGAGGCCAACGTCCTGACTTTC
CDR3 protein: CASSYGLAGGWSEANVLTF

clone size: few
J gene: TRBJ1-6
D gene: .
V gene: TRBV28
CDR3 DNA: TGTGCCAGCACCCTTCCGGGGCGGTACTCACCCCTCCACTTT
CDR3 protein: CASTLPGRYSPLHF

clone size: .
J gene: TRBJ2-7
D gene: TRBD1
V gene: TRBV5-1
CDR3 DNA: TGCGCCAGCAGCGCGGCCGGACAGGGCTACGAGCAGTACTTC
CDR3 protein: CASSAAGQGYEQYF

clone size: many
J gene: TRBJ2-7
D gene: TRBD1
V gene: TRBV10-3
CDR3 DNA: TGTGCCATCAGTCAGGGGGTAGCATACGAGCAGTACTTC
CDR3 protein: CAISQGVAYEQYF

clone size: many
J gene: TRBJ2-7
D gene: .
V gene: TRBV6-1
CDR3 DNA: TGTGCCAGCAGTGGTGGGGTCTACGAGCAGTACTTC
CDR3 protein: CASSGGVYEQYF

clone size: .
J gene: TRBJ2-7
D gene: TRBD2
V gene: TRBV5-1
CDR3 DNA: TGCGCCAGCAGCCCTGGCCTTACTAGCGGGGGGAAACACTACGAGCAGTACTTC
CDR3 protein: CASSPGLTSGGKHYEQYF

clone size: few
J gene: TRBJ1-6
D gene: TRBD1
V gene: TRBV20-1
CDR3 DNA: TGCAGTGTCCGACAGGGTATCGGACCCCTCCACTTT
CDR3 protein: CSVRQGIGPLHF

clone size: many
J gene: TRBJ2-3
D gene: .
V gene: TRBV3-1
CDR3 DNA: TGTGCCAGCAGCCAAGGCCATAACCCCAGGAATACGCAGTATTTT
CDR3 protein: CASSQGHNPRNTQYF

clone size: .
J gene: TRBJ2-7
D gene: .
V gene: TRBV5-1
CDR3 DNA: TGCGCCAGCAGCGTAGGCCTGTCCTACGGGCAGTACTTC
CDR3 protein: CASSVGLSYGQYF

clone size: many
J gene: TRBJ2-3
D gene: .
V gene: TRBV20-1
CDR3 DNA: TGCAGTGCTCCGATAAGTAGCACAGATACGCAGTATTTT
CDR3 protein: CSAPISSTDTQYF

clone size: .
J gene: TRBJ2-3
D gene: .
V gene: TRBV12-3/TRBV12-4
CDR3 DNA: TGTGCCAGCAGTTTTGTGGGGAGTGGGGATACGGAGTATTTT
CDR3 protein: CASSFVGSGDTEYF

clone size: .
J gene: TRBJ1-1
D gene: .
V gene: TRBV7-2
CDR3 DNA: TGTGCCAGCAGCGACTCCAGGAACACTGAAGCTTTCTTT
CDR3 protein: CASSDSRNTEAFF

clone size: few
J gene: TRBJ2-7
D gene: TRBD2
V gene: TRBV5-1
CDR3 DNA: TGCGCCAGCAGCTGCCGGGAGGGAAAATACGAGCAGTACTTC
CDR3 protein: CASSCREGKYEQYF

clone size: many
J gene: TRBJ2-3
D gene: .
V gene: TRBV15
CDR3 DNA: TGTGCCACCAGCAGAGATGGAGTAGCGGTCACAGATACGCAGTATTTT
CDR3 protein: CATSRDGVAVTDTQYF

clone size: many
J gene: TRBJ1-2
D gene: .
V gene: TRBV25-1
CDR3 DNA: TGTGCCAGCAGCGATTTCGGCTATGGCTACACCTTC
CDR3 protein: CASSDFGYGYTF

clone size: many
J gene: TRBJ1-2
D gene: .
V gene: TRBV6-6
CDR3 DNA: TGTGCCAGCAGTTACCCCACCGGGATCTATGGCTACACCTTC
CDR3 protein: CASSYPTGIYGYTF

clone size: .
J gene: TRBJ1-3
D gene: .
V gene: TRBV21-1
CDR3 DNA: TGTGCCAGCAGCGCACTTGCCGGGACACACACTGGAAACACCATATATTTT
CDR3 protein: CASSALAGTHTGNTIYF

clone size: few
J gene: TRBJ1-2
D gene: .
V gene: TRBV20-1
CDR3 DNA: TGCAGTGCTCTTGGCGGGACCGCACAAGCCTATGGCTACACCTTC
CDR3 protein: CSALGGTAQAYGYTF

clone size: few
J gene: TRBJ1-1
D gene: .
V gene: TRBV13
CDR3 DNA: TGTGCCAGCAGGTCCCTTGGCGGGAACACTGAAGCTTTCTTT
CDR3 protein: CASRSLGGNTEAFF

clone size: .
J gene: TRBJ2-7
D gene: TRBD2
V gene: TRBV30
CDR3 DNA: TGTGCATTTAGCGGGGGGAACGAGCAGTACTTC
CDR3 protein: CAFSGGNEQYF

clone size: few
J gene: TRBJ1-2
D gene: .
V gene: TRBV11-2
CDR3 DNA: TGTGCCAGCAGCTTAGGGCCGACAGATAACTATGGCTACACCTTC
CDR3 protein: CASSLGPTDNYGYTF

clone size: .
J gene: TRBJ2-1
D gene: TRBD2
V gene: TRBV6-5
CDR3 DNA: TGTGCCAGCAGTTACGCAGCGGGGTCCTACAATGAGCAGTTCTTC
CDR3 protein: CASSYAAGSYNEQFF

clone size: .
J gene: TRBJ1-1
D gene: .
V gene: TRBV5-5
CDR3 DNA: TGTGCCAGCAGCTTGTATACTGCTGAAGCTTTCTTT
CDR3 protein: CASSLYTAEAFF

clone size: many
J gene: TRBJ1-2
D gene: .
V gene: TRBV10-3
CDR3 DNA: TGTGCCATCAGTGGAACCCCCTATGGCTACACCTTC
CDR3 protein: CAISGTPYGYTF

clone size: few
J gene: TRBJ1-6
D gene: .
V gene: TRBV7-9
CDR3 DNA: TGTGCCAGCAGCTTAGATCCCATTCATTCACCCCTCCACTTT
CDR3 protein: CASSLDPIHSPLHF

clone size: many
J gene: TRBJ2-7
D gene: .
V gene: TRBV7-8
CDR3 DNA: TGTGCCAGCAGCTTAGGGGAAGGCAGCCAGTACTTC
CDR3 protein: CASSLGEGSQYF